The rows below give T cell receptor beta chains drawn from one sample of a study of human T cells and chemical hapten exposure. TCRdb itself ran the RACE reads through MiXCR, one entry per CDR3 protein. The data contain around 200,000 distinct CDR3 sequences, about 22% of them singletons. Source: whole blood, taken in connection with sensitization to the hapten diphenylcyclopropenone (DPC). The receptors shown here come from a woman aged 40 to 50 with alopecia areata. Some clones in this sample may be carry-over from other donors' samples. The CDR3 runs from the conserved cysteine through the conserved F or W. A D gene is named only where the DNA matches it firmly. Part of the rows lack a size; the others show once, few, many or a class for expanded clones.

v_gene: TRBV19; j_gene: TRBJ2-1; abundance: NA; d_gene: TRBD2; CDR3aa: CASESGSSYNEQFF; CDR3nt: TGTGCCAGTGAGAGCGGGAGCTCCTACAATGAGCAGTTCTTC
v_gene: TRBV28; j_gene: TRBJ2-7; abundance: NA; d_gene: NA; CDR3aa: CATRTPISPYEQYF; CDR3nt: TGTGCCACCCGGACCCCGATCTCCCCCTACGAGCAGTACTTC
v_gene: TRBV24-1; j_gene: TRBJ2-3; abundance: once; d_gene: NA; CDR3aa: CATSDSSRVAQYF; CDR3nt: TGTGCCACCAGTGATTCCAGCAGAGTGGCGCAGTATTTT
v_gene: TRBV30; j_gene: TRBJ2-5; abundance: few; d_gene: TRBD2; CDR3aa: CAWSDGRAQETQYF; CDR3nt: TGTGCCTGGAGCGACGGGAGGGCCCAAGAGACCCAGTACTTC
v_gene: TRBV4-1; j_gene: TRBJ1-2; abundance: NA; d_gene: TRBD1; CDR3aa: CASSQKDRGPSNF; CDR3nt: TGCGCCAGCAGCCAAAAAGACAGGGGGCCCTCAAACTTC
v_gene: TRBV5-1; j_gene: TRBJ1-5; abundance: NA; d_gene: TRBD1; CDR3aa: CASSVRIPTGRNQPQHF; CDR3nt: TGCGCCAGCAGCGTTAGAATTCCGACAGGGAGGAATCAGCCCCAGCATTTT
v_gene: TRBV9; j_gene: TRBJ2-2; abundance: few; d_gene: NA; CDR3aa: CASSVELRLNTGELFF; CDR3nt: TGTGCCAGCAGCGTAGAGCTTAGATTGAACACCGGGGAGCTGTTTTTT
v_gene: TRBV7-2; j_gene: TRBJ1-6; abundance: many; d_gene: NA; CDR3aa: CASSLNAPALGSPLHF; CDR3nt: TGTGCCAGCAGCTTAAATGCCCCAGCTTTGGGGTCACCCCTCCACTTT
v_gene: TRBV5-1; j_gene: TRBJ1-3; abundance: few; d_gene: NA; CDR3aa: CASSWGTGSGNTIYF; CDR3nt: TGCGCCAGCAGCTGGGGCACAGGCTCTGGAAACACCATATATTTT
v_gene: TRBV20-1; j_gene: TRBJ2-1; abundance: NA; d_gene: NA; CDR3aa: CSALGQYNEQFF; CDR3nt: TGCAGTGCCTTAGGGCAGTACAATGAGCAGTTCTTC
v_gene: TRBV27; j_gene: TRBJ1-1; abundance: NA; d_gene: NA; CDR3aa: CASSLLGGVHTEAFF; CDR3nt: TGTGCCAGCAGTTTATTAGGAGGGGTACACACTGAAGCTTTCTTT
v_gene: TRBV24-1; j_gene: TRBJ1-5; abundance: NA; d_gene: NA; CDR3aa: CATSDYGTMGPQHF; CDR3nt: TGTGCCACCAGTGATTACGGGACCATGGGGCCCCAGCATTTT
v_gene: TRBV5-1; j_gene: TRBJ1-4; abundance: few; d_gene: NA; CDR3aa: CASSLGSGANEKLFF; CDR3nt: TGCGCCAGCAGCTTAGGGTCAGGGGCTAATGAAAAACTGTTTTTT
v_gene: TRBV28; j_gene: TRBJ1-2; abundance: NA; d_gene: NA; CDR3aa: CASSWRGLGNYGYTF; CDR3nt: TGTGCCAGCAGTTGGAGGGGATTGGGCAACTATGGCTACACCTTC
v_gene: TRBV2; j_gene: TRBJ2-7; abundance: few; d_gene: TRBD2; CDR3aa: CASSLTRTSSYEQYF; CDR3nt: TGTGCCAGCAGTCTTACTCGGACTAGTTCCTACGAGCAGTACTTC
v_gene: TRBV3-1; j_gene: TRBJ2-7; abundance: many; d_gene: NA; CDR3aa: CASSQSYEQYF; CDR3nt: TGTGCCAGCAGCCAAAGCTACGAGCAGTACTTC
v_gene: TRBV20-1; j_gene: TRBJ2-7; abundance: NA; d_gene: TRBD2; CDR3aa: CSARETSGKRAEQYF; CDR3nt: TGCAGTGCTAGGGAGACTAGCGGGAAAAGAGCCGAGCAGTACTTC
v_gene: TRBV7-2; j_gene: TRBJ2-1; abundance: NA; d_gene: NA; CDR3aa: CASSAAGTQTYNEQFF; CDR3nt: TGTGCCAGCAGCGCCGCCGGGACCCAGACCTACAATGAGCAGTTCTTC
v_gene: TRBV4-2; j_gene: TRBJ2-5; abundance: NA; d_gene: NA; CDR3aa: CASSQDPGTGETQYF; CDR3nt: TGTGCCAGCAGCCAAGACCCCGGGACTGGAGAGACCCAGTACTTC
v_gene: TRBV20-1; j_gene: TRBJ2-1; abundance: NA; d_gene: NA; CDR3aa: CSALGVGMDEQFF; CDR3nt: TGCAGTGCGTTAGGGGTAGGTATGGATGAGCAGTTCTTC
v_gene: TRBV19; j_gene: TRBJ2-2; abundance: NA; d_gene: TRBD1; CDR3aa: CACRDRGNTGELFF; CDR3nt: TGTGCCTGTCGAGACAGGGGGAACACCGGGGAGCTGTTTTTT
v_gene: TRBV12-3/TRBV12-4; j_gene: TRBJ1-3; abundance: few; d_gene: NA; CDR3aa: CASSRLRVGSGNTIYF; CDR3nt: TGTGCCAGCAGCCGACTGCGAGTAGGGAGTGGAAACACCATATATTTT
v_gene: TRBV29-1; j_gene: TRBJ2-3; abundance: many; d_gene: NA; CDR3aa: CSVELSTDTQYF; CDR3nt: TGCAGCGTTGAATTGAGCACAGATACGCAGTATTTT
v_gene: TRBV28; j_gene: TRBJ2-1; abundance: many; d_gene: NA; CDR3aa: CASSLLGVHNEQFF; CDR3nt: TGTGCCAGCAGTTTGTTAGGGGTCCACAATGAGCAGTTCTTC
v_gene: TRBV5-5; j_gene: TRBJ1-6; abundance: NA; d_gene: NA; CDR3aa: CASSLIQGAYNSPLHF; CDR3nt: TGTGCCAGCAGCTTAATACAGGGAGCCTATAATTCACCCCTCCACTTT